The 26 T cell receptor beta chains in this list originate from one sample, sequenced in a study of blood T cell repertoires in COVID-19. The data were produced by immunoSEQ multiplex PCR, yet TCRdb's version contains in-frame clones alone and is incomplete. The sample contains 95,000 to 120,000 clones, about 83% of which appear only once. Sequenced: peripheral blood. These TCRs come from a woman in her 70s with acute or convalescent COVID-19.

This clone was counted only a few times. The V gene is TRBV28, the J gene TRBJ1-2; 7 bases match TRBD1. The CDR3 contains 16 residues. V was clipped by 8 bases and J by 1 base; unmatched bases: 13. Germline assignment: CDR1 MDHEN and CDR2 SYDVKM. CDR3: CASDRKGDSLNYGYTF. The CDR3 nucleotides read TGTGCCAGCGACCGAAAAGGGGACAGCCTTAACTATGGCTACACCTTC.

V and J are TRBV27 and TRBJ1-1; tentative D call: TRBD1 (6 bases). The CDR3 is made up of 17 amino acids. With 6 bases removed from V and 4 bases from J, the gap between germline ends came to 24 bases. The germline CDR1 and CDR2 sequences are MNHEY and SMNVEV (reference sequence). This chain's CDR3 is CASSRRTTGTRSTEAFF. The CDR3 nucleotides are TGTGCCAGCAGCCGACGTACGACAGGTACTAGGAGCACTGAAGCTTTCTTT.

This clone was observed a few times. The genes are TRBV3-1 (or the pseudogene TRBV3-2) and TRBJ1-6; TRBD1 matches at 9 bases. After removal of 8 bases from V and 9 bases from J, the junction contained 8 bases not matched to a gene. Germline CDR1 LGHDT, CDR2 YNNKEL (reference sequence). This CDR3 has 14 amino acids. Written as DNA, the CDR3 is TGTGCCAGCTCCAACCGGGACAGGGCTTCACCCCTCCACTTT. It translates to CASSNRDRASPLHF.

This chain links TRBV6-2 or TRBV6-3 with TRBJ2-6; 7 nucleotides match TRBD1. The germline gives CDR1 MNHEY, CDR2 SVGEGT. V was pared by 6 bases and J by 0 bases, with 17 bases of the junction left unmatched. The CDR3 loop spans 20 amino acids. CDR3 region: CASSLHDRATRSSGANVLTF. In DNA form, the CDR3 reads TGTGCCAGCAGCCTTCATGACAGGGCAACCCGCAGCTCTGGGGCCAACGTCCTGACTTTC.

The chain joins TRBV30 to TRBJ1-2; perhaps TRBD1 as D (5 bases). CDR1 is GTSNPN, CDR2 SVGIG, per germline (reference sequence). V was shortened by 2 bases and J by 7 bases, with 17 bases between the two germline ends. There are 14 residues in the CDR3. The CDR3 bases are TGTGCCTGGAGTCGACAATACAGGATATTTGGCTACACCTTC. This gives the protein CAWSRQYRIFGYTF.

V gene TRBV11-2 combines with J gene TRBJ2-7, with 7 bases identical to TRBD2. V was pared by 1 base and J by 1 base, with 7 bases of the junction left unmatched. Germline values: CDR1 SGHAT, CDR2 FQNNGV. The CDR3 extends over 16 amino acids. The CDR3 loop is CASSLAGGGWSYEQYF. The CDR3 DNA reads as TGTGCCAGCAGCTTAGCGGGAGGAGGTTGGTCCTACGAGCAGTACTTC.

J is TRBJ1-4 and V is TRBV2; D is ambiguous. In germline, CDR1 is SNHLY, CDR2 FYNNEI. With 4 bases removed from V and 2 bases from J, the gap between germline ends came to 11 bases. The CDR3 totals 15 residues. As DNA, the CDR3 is TGTGCCAGCAGTGGCAGAGGGCCCACTAATGAAAAACTGTTTTTT. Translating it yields CASSGRGPTNEKLFF.

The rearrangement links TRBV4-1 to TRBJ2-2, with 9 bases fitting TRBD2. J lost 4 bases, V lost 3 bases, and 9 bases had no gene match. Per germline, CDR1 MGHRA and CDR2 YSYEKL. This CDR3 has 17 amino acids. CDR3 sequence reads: CASSQETSGYSTGELFF. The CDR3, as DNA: TGCGCCAGCAGCCAGGAGACTAGCGGATATTCCACCGGGGAGCTGTTTTTT.

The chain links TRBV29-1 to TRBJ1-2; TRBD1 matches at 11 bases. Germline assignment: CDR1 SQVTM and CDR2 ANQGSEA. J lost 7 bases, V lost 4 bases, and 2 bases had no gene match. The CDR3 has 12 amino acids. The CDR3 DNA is TGCAGCGTTGCGGACAGGGGGCCTGGCTACACCTTC. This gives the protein CSVADRGPGYTF.

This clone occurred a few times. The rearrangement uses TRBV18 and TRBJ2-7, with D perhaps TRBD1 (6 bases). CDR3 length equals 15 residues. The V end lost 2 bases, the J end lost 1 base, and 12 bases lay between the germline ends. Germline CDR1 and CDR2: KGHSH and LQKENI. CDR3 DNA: TGTGCCAGCTCACCAAGTCAGGGGTCATCCTACGAGCAGTACTTC. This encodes CASSPSQGSSYEQYF.

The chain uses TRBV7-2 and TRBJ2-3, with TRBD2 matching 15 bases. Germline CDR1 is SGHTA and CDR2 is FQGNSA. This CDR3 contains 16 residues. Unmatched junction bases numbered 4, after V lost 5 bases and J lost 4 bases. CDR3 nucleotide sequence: TGTGCCAGCAGCGCGGGACTAGCGGGGGGATCAGATACGCAGTATTTT. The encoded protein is CASSAGLAGGSDTQYF.

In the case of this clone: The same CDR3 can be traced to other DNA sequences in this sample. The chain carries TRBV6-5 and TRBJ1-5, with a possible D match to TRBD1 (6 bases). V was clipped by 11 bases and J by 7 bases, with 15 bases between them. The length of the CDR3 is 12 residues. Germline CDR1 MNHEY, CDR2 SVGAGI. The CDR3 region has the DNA TGTGCCGCGGGGGGAGGGGGACAGCCCCAGCATTTT. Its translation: CAAGGGGQPQHF.

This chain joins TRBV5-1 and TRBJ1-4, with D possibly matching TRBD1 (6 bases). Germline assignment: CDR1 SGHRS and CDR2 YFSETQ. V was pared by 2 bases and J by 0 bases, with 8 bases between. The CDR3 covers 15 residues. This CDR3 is CASSFRGATNEKLFF. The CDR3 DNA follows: TGCGCCAGCAGCTTCAGGGGCGCAACTAATGAAAAACTGTTTTTT.

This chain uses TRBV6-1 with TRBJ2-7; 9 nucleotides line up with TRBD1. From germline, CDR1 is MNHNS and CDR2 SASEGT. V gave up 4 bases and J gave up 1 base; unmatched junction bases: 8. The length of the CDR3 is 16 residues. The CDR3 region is CASSGGQGSRSYEQYV. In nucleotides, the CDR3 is TGTGCCAGCAGTGGGGGACAGGGTTCGAGGTCCTACGAGCAGTACGTC.

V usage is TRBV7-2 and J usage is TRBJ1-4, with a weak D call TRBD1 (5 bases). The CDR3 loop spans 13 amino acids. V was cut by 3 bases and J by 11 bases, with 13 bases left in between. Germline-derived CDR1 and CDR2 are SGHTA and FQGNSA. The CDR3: CASSLLDSWKLFF. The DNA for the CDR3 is TGTGCCAGCAGCTTGCTCGACAGCTGGAAACTGTTTTTT.

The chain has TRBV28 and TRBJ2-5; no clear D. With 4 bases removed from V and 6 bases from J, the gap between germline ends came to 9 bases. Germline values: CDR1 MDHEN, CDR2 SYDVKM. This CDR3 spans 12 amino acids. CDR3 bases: TGTGCCAGCAGTTCAGTTCCGAAGACCCAGTACTTC. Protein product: CASSSVPKTQYF.

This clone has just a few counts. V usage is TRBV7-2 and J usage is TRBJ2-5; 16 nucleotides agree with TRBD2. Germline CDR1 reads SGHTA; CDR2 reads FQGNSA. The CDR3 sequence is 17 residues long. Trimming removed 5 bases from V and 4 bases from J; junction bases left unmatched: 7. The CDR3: CASSPGGLAGGVETQYF. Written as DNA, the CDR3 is TGTGCCAGCAGCCCAGGGGGACTAGCGGGAGGGGTAGAGACCCAGTACTTC.

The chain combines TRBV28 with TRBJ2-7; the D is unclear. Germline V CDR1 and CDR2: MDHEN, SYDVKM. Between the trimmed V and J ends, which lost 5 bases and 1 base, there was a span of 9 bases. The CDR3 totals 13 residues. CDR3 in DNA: TGTGCCAGCAGTAAATCAGGTTCCTACGAGCAGTACGTC. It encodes CASSKSGSYEQYV.

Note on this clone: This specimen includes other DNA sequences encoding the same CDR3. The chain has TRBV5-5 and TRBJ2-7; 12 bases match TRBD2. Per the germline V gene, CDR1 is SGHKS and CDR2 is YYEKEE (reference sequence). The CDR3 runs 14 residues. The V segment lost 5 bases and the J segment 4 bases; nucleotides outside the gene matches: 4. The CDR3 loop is CASSSTSGSYEQYF. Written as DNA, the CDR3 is TGTGCCAGCAGTTCGACTAGCGGGAGTTACGAGCAGTACTTC.

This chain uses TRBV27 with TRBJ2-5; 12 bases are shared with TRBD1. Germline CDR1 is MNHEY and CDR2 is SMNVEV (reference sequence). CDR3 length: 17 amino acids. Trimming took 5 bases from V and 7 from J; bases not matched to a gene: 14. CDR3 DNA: TGTGCCAGCAGTAGCACCTCCGGGACAGGGGGCCGGAGGACCCAGTACTTC. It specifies CASSSTSGTGGRRTQYF.

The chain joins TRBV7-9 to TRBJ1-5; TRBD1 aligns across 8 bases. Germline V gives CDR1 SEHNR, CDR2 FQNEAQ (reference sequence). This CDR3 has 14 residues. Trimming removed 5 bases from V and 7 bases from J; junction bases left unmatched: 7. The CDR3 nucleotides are TGTGCCAGCAGCCTAGACAGGGGTGACCAGCCCCAGCATTTT. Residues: CASSLDRGDQPQHF.

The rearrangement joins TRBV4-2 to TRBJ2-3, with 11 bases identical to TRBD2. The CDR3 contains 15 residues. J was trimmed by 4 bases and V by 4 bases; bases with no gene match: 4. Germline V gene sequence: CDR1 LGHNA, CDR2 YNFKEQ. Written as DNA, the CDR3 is TGTGCCAGCAGCCCAGCTAGCGGGGGGTCAGATACGCAGTATTTT. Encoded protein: CASSPASGGSDTQYF.

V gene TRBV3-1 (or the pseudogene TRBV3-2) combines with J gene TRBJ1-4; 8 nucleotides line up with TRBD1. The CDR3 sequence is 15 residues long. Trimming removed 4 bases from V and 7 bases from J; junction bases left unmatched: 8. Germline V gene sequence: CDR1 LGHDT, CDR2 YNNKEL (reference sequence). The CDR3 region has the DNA TGTGCCAGCAGCCTCAGGGGGCGCCGGGGTGAAAAACTGTTTTTT. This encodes CASSLRGRRGEKLFF.

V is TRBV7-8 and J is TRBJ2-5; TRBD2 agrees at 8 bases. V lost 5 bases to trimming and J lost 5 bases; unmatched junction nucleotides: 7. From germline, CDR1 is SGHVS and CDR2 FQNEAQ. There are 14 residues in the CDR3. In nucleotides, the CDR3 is TGTGCCAGCAGCCAAAGGACTAGCTTTGAGACCCAGTACTTC. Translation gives CASSQRTSFETQYF.

This CDR3 reads CATSSDRTGGGGYTF. As DNA, the CDR3 is TGTGCCACCAGCAGCGATCGGACAGGGGGAGGCGGCTACACCTTC. The chain has TRBV15 and TRBJ1-2, with 10 bases lining up with TRBD1. This CDR3 is built from 15 residues. Germline assignment: CDR1 LNHNV and CDR2 YYDKDF (reference sequence). Unmatched junction bases numbered 9, after V lost 3 bases and J lost 8 bases. Full variable domain (missing parts from reference TRBV15 and TRBJ1-2): DAMVIQNPRYQVTQFGKPVTLSCSQTLNHNVMYWYQQKSSQAPKLLFHYYDKDFNNEADTPDNFQSRRPNTSFCFLDIRSPGLGDTAMYLCATSSDRTGGGGYTFGSGTRLTVV.

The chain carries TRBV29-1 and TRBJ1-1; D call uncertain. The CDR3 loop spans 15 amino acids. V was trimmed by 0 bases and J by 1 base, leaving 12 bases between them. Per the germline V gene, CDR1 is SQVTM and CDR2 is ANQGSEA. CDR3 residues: CSVEDRNSPNTEAFF. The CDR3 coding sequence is TGCAGCGTTGAAGATCGGAACAGTCCGAACACTGAAGCTTTCTTT.